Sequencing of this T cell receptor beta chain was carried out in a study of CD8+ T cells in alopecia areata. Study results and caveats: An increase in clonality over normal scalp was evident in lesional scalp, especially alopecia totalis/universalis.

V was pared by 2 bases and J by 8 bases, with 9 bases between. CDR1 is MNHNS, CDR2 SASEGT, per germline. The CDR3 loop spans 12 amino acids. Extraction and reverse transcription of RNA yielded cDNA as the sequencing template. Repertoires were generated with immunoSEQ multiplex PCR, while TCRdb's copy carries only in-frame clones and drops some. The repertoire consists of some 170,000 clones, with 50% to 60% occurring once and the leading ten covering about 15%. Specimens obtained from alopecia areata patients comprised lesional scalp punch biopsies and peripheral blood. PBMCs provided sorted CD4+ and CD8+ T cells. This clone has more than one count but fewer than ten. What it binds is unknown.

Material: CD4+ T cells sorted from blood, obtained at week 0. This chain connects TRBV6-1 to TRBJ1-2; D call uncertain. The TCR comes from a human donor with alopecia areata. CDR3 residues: CASSETREGYTF. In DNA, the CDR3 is TGTGCCAGCAGTGAAACCCGAGAGGGCTACACCTTC.